This T cell receptor beta chain stems from a study of T cell repertoires in cytomegalovirus infection. The CDR3 spans 14 residues. Trimming took off 3 bases at V and 6 bases at J, with 12 bases between the two ends. In the case of this clonotype: Its target is unknown.

Each CDR3 protein gets one entry after TCRdb re-called the reads with MiXCR. This sample has nearly 700,000 distinct CDR3 sequences, with 30% to 35% found just once. This receptor was obtained from a human donor in good health (CMV status not recorded). Some clones in this sample may be carry-over from other donors' samples. V usage is TRBV12-3 or TRBV12-4 and J usage is TRBJ2-1, with TRBD1 as a possible D gene (6 bases). Specimen: cultured PBMCs, collected from culture after CMV antigen stimulation. The CDR3 nucleotides read TGTGCCAGCAGTTTGCAGGGGTGGTCCAATGAGCAGTTCTTC. This encodes CASSLQGWSNEQFF.